This T cell receptor beta chain was sequenced for a study of blood T cell repertoires in COVID-19. On the study more broadly: Sites in the United States, Italy and Spain provided acute and convalescent COVID-19 samples. From T cells, B-cell-depleted T cells, or PBMCs came the material, which was cDNA or gDNA.

Per the study methods: Reference gene primer amplification yielded estimated nucleated cell counts. Libraries were prepared by immunoSEQ multiplex PCR; TCRdb keeps only in-frame clonotypes and omits some of them. Clone size and the V and J calls come from that table; the DNA yielded D and trimming. The sample holds 150,000 to 180,000 clones, about 86% seen once. This CDR3 spans 13 amino acids. Germline CDR1 reads MNHEY; CDR2 reads SVGAGI. Trimming stripped 7 bases from V and 1 base from J, with 5 bases between. The chain links TRBV6-5 to TRBJ2-6; D remains unclear. This TCR derives from a woman aged 55 to 70 with acute or convalescent COVID-19. The material sequenced was peripheral blood. CDR3 protein: CASTLSGANVLTF. The CDR3 DNA reads as TGTGCCAGCACTTTGTCTGGGGCCAACGTCCTGACTTTC.